These 32 T cell receptor beta chains were sequenced from one sample in a study of blood T cell repertoires in COVID-19. Assay used: immunoSEQ multiplex PCR; TCRdb lists only in-frame clones, some missing. The repertoire holds about 310,000 clones, with about 87% as singletons. Sequenced input: PBMCs or T cells enriched from blood (not recorded which). These receptors came from a woman in her late teens or twenties who had recovered from COVID-19.

The CDR3 is CASSLATGSFGEAFF. The CDR3 region has the DNA TGCGCCAGCAGCTTGGCTACAGGGAGTTTCGGTGAAGCTTTCTTT. The V and J genes are TRBV5-1 and TRBJ1-1, with a tentative D call TRBD1 (6 bases). Trimming took off 0 bases at V and 7 bases at J, with 16 bases between the two ends. Germline CDR1 is SGHRS and CDR2 is YFSETQ. The CDR3 totals 15 residues.

A single count supports this clone. The genes are TRBV15 and TRBJ1-2; 8 positions agree with TRBD1. Germline values: CDR1 LNHNV, CDR2 YYDKDF (reference sequence). V trimming: 0 bases; J trimming: 5 bases; junction bases outside the gene matches: 5. The CDR3 extends over 15 amino acids. The CDR3, as DNA: TGTGCCACCAGCAGAGACCTTGACAGGGGATATGGCTACACCTTC. Its translation is CATSRDLDRGYGYTF.

The chain is built from TRBV11-2 and TRBJ1-1; 9 bases map to TRBD1. The CDR3 consists of 16 residues. Germline values: CDR1 SGHAT, CDR2 FQNNGV. Losses at the gene ends were 0 bases for V and 6 bases for J; bases not matched to a gene: 8. The CDR3 reads CASSLDLQGARSEAFF. In nucleotides, the CDR3 is TGTGCCAGCAGCTTAGACCTACAGGGGGCGCGTTCTGAAGCTTTCTTT.

The rearrangement links TRBV4-1 to TRBJ1-1; weak D call: TRBD1 (6 bases). V dropped 2 bases and J dropped 5 bases, with 15 bases sitting between them. The germline CDR1 and CDR2 sequences are MGHRA and YSYEKL. The CDR3 is 15 amino acids. The CDR3 loop is CASSQPTGTVTEAFF. The CDR3 nucleotides read TGCGCCAGCAGCCAACCTACAGGGACGGTGACTGAAGCTTTCTTT.

V is TRBV27 and J is TRBJ2-1; D might be TRBD2 (6 bases). With 5 bases removed from V and 5 bases from J, the gap between germline ends came to 13 bases. CDR3 length equals 14 residues. Germline-derived CDR1 and CDR2 are MNHEY and SMNVEV (reference sequence). CDR3 amino acids: CASSPGSTHNEQFF. DNA for the CDR3: TGTGCCAGCAGTCCCGGGAGTACCCACAATGAGCAGTTCTTC.

The genes are TRBV28 and TRBJ2-1; 9 nucleotides line up with TRBD1. The V segment lost 7 bases and the J segment 1 base; nucleotides outside the gene matches: 2. The CDR3 is made up of 14 amino acids. CDR1 is MDHEN and CDR2 is SYDVKM in the germline V gene. The CDR3 coding sequence is TGTGCCAGCACCGGGACAGGGTCCTACAATGAGCAGTTCTTC. Its protein product is CASTGTGSYNEQFF.

This clone has only a few counts. The rearrangement links TRBV2 to TRBJ1-2, with a possible D match to TRBD1 (5 bases). This CDR3 has 16 amino acids. Germline CDR1 SNHLY, CDR2 FYNNEI. The V gene lost 4 bases and the J gene lost 4 bases, with 19 bases spanning the gap. As DNA, the CDR3 is TGTGCCAGCAGTGGGCAAAGACAGCACCCGTTCTATGGCTACACCTTC. The encoded protein is CASSGQRQHPFYGYTF.

This chain connects TRBV7-2 to TRBJ2-7, with D unclear. Germline-derived CDR1 and CDR2 are SGHTA and FQGNSA. V lost 2 bases and J lost 3, with 11 bases in between. The CDR3 covers 14 residues. The CDR3 nucleotides read TGTGCCAGCAGCTTATGGTTTGAGGTCTACGAGCAGTACTTC. As protein: CASSLWFEVYEQYF.

The sample holds a few counts of this clone. Additional DNA sequences in this sample encode the identical CDR3. The rearrangement joins TRBV4-2 to TRBJ2-3; 9 nucleotides line up with TRBD2. This CDR3 comprises 16 residues. The ends lost 0 bases at V and 1 base at J; junction bases unmatched: 2. Germline CDR1 is LGHNA and CDR2 is YNFKEQ. CDR3 coding DNA: TGTGCCAGCAGCCAAGATTTAGCGGGGGGCACAGATACGCAGTATTTT. It translates to CASSQDLAGGTDTQYF.

This chain uses TRBV2 with TRBJ1-2; 7 bases fit TRBD1. This CDR3 contains 15 residues. Germline V gives CDR1 SNHLY, CDR2 FYNNEI. Trimming took 8 bases from V and 4 from J; bases not matched to a gene: 13. The CDR3 reads CASWGKGAPGYGYTF. In DNA form, the CDR3 reads TGTGCCAGCTGGGGGAAGGGGGCGCCGGGCTATGGCTACACCTTC.

This clone was detected once. The chain uses TRBV5-1 and TRBJ2-7, with 7 positions matching TRBD1. V was clipped by 4 bases and J by 4 bases; unmatched bases: 5. The CDR3 sequence is 13 residues long. Germline loops: CDR1 SGHRS, CDR2 YFSETQ. This CDR3 reads CASSIKQGYEQYF. Written as DNA, the CDR3 is TGCGCCAGCAGCATCAAACAGGGGTACGAGCAGTACTTC.

This rearrangement joins TRBV18 to TRBJ1-2; D unclear. Germline CDR1 and CDR2: KGHSH and LQKENI. The V end lost 3 bases, the J end lost 9 bases, and 17 bases lay between the germline ends. There are 14 residues in the CDR3. The CDR3 loop reads CASSPDLGEQSYTF. In DNA form, the CDR3 reads TGTGCCAGCTCACCTGATTTGGGAGAACAAAGCTACACCTTC. Full variable domain (remainder filled in from reference TRBV18 and TRBJ1-2): NAGVMQNPRHLVRRRGQEARLRCSPMKGHSHVYWYRQLPEEGLKFMVYLQKENIIDESGMPKERFSAEFPKEGPSILRIQQVVRGDSAAYFCASSPDLGEQSYTFGSGTRLTVV.

The chain joins TRBV7-2 to TRBJ1-6, with D hard to call. The germline V gene encodes CDR1 SGHTA and CDR2 FQGNSA. CDR3 length: 14 amino acids. V lost 2 bases, J lost 7 bases, and 9 bases lay in between. The CDR3 region is CASSLISANSPLHF. In DNA form, the CDR3 reads TGTGCCAGCAGCTTAATATCAGCGAATTCACCCCTCCACTTT.

The J gene is TRBJ1-5, the V gene TRBV19, with 7 bases identical to TRBD1. Per germline, CDR1 LNHDA and CDR2 SQIVND (reference sequence). J gave up 4 bases and V 4 bases, and 10 bases lay outside the gene matches. This CDR3 has 16 residues. In DNA, the CDR3 is TGTGCCAGTAGTACCGCACAAAGACAGGGAAATCAGCCCCAGCATTTT. This translates into CASSTAQRQGNQPQHF. Variable domain in full (rest from reference TRBV19 and TRBJ1-5): DGGITQSPKYLFRKEGQNVTLSCEQNLNHDAMYWYRQDPGQGLRLIYYSQIVNDFQKGDIAEGYSVSREKKESFPLTVTSAQKNPTAFYLCASSTAQRQGNQPQHFGDGTRLSIL.

The V call is TRBV6-1, the J call TRBJ2-1; 8 bases line up with TRBD1. Germline V gene data show CDR1 as MNHNS and CDR2 as SASEGT. The length of the CDR3 is 20 residues. The V segment lost 4 bases and the J segment 2 bases; nucleotides outside the gene matches: 19. As DNA, the CDR3 is TGTGCCAGCAGTGGGCCGCATTCGACAGGGGCCTACCTTCCCTACAATGAGCAGTTCTTC. Translating it yields CASSGPHSTGAYLPYNEQFF.

The V call is TRBV5-1, the J call TRBJ2-3; 11 nucleotides agree with TRBD2. In germline, CDR1 is SGHRS, CDR2 YFSETQ. V was clipped by 4 bases and J by 4 bases; unmatched bases: 8. This CDR3 has 16 residues. The CDR3 reads CASSPLGTSGADTQYF. The CDR3 DNA reads as TGCGCCAGCAGCCCCTTAGGGACTAGCGGCGCAGATACGCAGTATTTT.

The V gene is TRBV4-2, the J gene TRBJ1-3; perhaps TRBD1 as D (5 bases). The CDR3 runs to 16 residues. The V gene's germline CDR1 is LGHNA and CDR2 YNFKEQ. Trimming stripped 2 bases from V and 2 bases from J, with 13 bases between. CDR3 sequence: CASSQQLTGAGNTIYF. CDR3 DNA sequence: TGTGCCAGCAGCCAACAATTAACAGGAGCTGGAAACACCATATATTTT.

This chain links TRBV12-3 or TRBV12-4 with TRBJ2-3, with a tentative D call TRBD1 (6 bases). V was trimmed by 6 bases and J by 4 bases, leaving 11 bases between them. The CDR3 covers 13 residues. The CDR3 loop reads CASRATGADTQYF. The CDR3 nucleotides are TGTGCCAGCAGAGCGACAGGTGCAGATACGCAGTATTTT.

The chain links TRBV29-1 to TRBJ1-2; 7 nucleotides align to TRBD1. Germline CDR1 and CDR2: SQVTM and ANQGSEA. The trim removed 1 base at V and 2 bases at J, leaving 4 bases unmatched. The CDR3 totals 14 residues. In nucleotides, the CDR3 is TGCAGCGTTGAAGGAGGACAGGACAACTATGGCTACACCTTC. Protein: CSVEGGQDNYGYTF. The full variable domain, with the rest looked up from reference TRBV29-1 and TRBJ1-2, is SAVISQKPSRDICQRGTSLTIQCQVDSQVTMMFWYRQQPGQSLTLIATANQGSEATYESGFVIDKFPISRPNLTFSTLTVSNMSPEDSSIYLCSVEGGQDNYGYTFGSGTRLTVV.

The genes are TRBV7-9 and TRBJ2-5; TRBD1 agrees at 7 bases. The CDR3 length is 16 residues. Germline values: CDR1 SEHNR, CDR2 FQNEAQ (reference sequence). The trim removed 3 bases at V and 5 bases at J, leaving 12 bases unmatched. Written as DNA, the CDR3 is TGTGCCAGCAGCTTGACAGGGTACGGGGCAGGGGAGACCCAGTACTTC. This gives the protein CASSLTGYGAGETQYF.

The rearrangement links TRBV27 to TRBJ2-7; the D gene is possibly TRBD1 (6 bases). Per germline, CDR1 MNHEY and CDR2 SMNVEV (reference sequence). Trimming removed 9 bases at V and 0 bases at J, with 21 bases between. The CDR3 is 16 amino acids. CDR3 nucleotides: TGTGCCAGTAGCCCAGTAACCCTGGACAGCTCCTACGAGCAGTACTTC. It encodes CASSPVTLDSSYEQYF.

The gene calls are TRBV15 and TRBJ1-5; a possible D gene is TRBD1 (6 bases). This CDR3 is 16 amino acids long. Trimming removed 0 bases from V and 2 bases from J, with 11 bases in between. Germline values: CDR1 LNHNV, CDR2 YYDKDF (reference sequence). Here the CDR3 DNA reads TGTGCCACCAGCAGAGATGTACAGGGTGGCAATCAGCCCCAGCATTTT. Its translation is CATSRDVQGGNQPQHF.

V and J are TRBV3-1 (or the pseudogene TRBV3-2) and TRBJ1-3; no definite D call. Germline CDR1 is LGHDT and CDR2 is YNNKEL (reference sequence). V lost 4 bases and J lost 0, with 7 bases in between. This CDR3 comprises 14 residues. The CDR3 spells CASSRRDSGNTIYF. The CDR3 DNA follows: TGTGCCAGCAGCCGGCGGGACTCTGGAAACACCATATATTTT.

The chain joins TRBV9 to TRBJ1-2, with 8 bases lining up with TRBD1. The CDR3 has 17 amino acids. V trimming: 0 bases; J trimming: 8 bases; junction bases outside the gene matches: 15. CDR1 SGDLS and CDR2 YYNGEE come from the germline V gene. CDR3: CASSVDGRTGTTGGYTF. CDR3 bases: TGTGCCAGCAGCGTAGATGGAAGGACAGGGACAACAGGGGGCTACACCTTC. The full variable domain, with the rest looked up from reference TRBV9 and TRBJ1-2, is DSGVTQTPKHLITATGQRVTLRCSPRSGDLSVYWYQQSLDQGLQFLIQYYNGEERAKGNILERFSAQQFPDLHSELNLSSLELGDSALYFCASSVDGRTGTTGGYTFGSGTRLTVV.

V is TRBV18 and J is TRBJ2-3, with D uncertain. The CDR3 consists of 14 residues. Per germline, CDR1 KGHSH and CDR2 LQKENI. V lost 3 bases and J lost 2, with 9 bases in between. CDR3 loop: CASSPTSPTDTQYF. The CDR3 DNA reads as TGTGCCAGCTCACCGACAAGTCCCACAGATACGCAGTATTTT.

Note on this clone: Additional DNA sequences in this sample encode the identical CDR3. J is TRBJ1-2 and V is TRBV5-6; tentative D call: TRBD1 (6 bases). There are 12 residues in the CDR3. The V and J ends lost 0 bases and 8 bases respectively, with 8 bases between them. Germline lookup yields CDR1 SGHDT and CDR2 YYEEEE. CDR3 in DNA: TGTGCCAGCAGCTTGGCGCAGGGGGGCTACACCTTC. Translation: CASSLAQGGYTF.

A word on this clone: The same CDR3 is also encoded by other DNA sequences in this sample. The CDR3 spells CASSQGGGNQPQHF. The CDR3 DNA reads as TGTGCCAGCAGCCAAGGGGGCGGCAATCAGCCCCAGCATTTT. The V and J genes are TRBV3-1 (or the pseudogene TRBV3-2) and TRBJ1-5, with D tentatively TRBD1 (5 bases). This CDR3 is built from 14 residues. Per the germline V gene, CDR1 is LGHDT and CDR2 is YNNKEL (reference sequence). Trimming took off 1 base at V and 2 bases at J, with 6 bases between the two ends.

V and J are TRBV6-5 and TRBJ1-1, with 8 bases that match TRBD1. Trimming removed 4 bases from V and 5 bases from J; junction bases left unmatched: 6. The CDR3 has 14 amino acids. Germline CDR1 MNHEY, CDR2 SVGAGI. The CDR3 sequence is CASSLSGGGTEAFF. CDR3 bases: TGTGCCAGCAGTTTGTCAGGGGGCGGGACTGAAGCTTTCTTT.

The V call is TRBV11-3, the J call TRBJ2-3; TRBD1 agrees at 9 bases. Losses at the gene ends were 5 bases for V and 2 bases for J; bases not matched to a gene: 11. CDR3 length equals 17 residues. Germline loops: CDR1 SGHNT, CDR2 YENEEA. CDR3 DNA sequence: TGTGCCAGCAGCCTTCGGCAGGGACAGGGAATCACAGATACGCAGTATTTT. Protein product: CASSLRQGQGITDTQYF.

Regarding this clone: Its ends do not fully match the called genes, so a read error is possible. V and J are TRBV5-1 and TRBJ1-4, with TRBD1 as a possible D gene (6 bases). There are 15 residues in the CDR3. The V gene's germline CDR1 is SGHRS and CDR2 YFSETQ. The CDR3 region has the DNA TGCGCCACCCCCCCCTGGACAGTGGGCAATGAAGAACTGTTTTTT. It yields the protein CATPPWTVGNEELFF.

As DNA, the CDR3 is TGTGCCAGCTCCCCTGTGGGGGCCTACTATGGCTACACCTTC. Encoded protein: CASSPVGAYYGYTF. This chain joins TRBV18 and TRBJ1-2; TRBD1 might be the D (6 bases). V lost 6 bases and J lost 3, with 14 bases in between. Germline CDR1 is KGHSH and CDR2 is LQKENI. The CDR3 is 14 amino acids. The full variable domain, rest sourced from reference TRBV18 and TRBJ1-2, is NAGVMQNPRHLVRRRGQEARLRCSPMKGHSHVYWYRQLPEEGLKFMVYLQKENIIDESGMPKERFSAEFPKEGPSILRIQQVVRGDSAAYFCASSPVGAYYGYTFGSGTRLTVV.

The V gene is TRBV25-1, the J gene TRBJ2-1, with D possibly matching TRBD2 (5 bases). The CDR3 is made up of 14 amino acids. V gave up 9 bases and J gave up 0 bases, with 12 bases separating them. The germline V gene has CDR1 MGHDK and CDR2 SYGVNS. CDR3 residues: CASISGSSYNEQFF. DNA of the CDR3: TGTGCCAGTATAAGCGGCAGCTCCTACAATGAGCAGTTCTTC.